The 22 T cell receptor beta chains below all came from one sample that was sequenced in a study of cytotoxic CD8 clonotypes in ibrutinib-treated CLL. Clones were read by immunoSEQ multiplex PCR, and TCRdb kept only the in-frame ones, dropping some. The sample lists 300,000 or so clones; 67% were seen once. The sample in question was PBMCs, obtained after 36 months of ibrutinib treatment. The receptors shown here come from a human donor with chronic lymphocytic leukemia.

This clone was seen only a few times. V and J are TRBV4-1 and TRBJ1-5, with 11 bases fitting TRBD1. Unmatched junction bases numbered 5, after V lost 4 bases and J lost 3 bases. The CDR3 runs 16 residues. CDR1 and CDR2 (germline): MGHRA, YSYEKL. The CDR3 region is CASSRGTGGPNQPQHF. CDR3 coding DNA: TGCGCCAGCAGCCGAGGGACAGGGGGGCCCAATCAGCCCCAGCATTTT.

The chain has TRBV7-2 and TRBJ2-3; tentatively, D is TRBD2 (6 bases). Germline loops: CDR1 SGHTA, CDR2 FQGNSA. V gave up 6 bases and J gave up 5 bases, with 9 bases separating them. The CDR3 length is 12 residues. This CDR3 is CASRRGQDTQYF. The CDR3 bases are TGTGCCAGCAGGCGGGGTCAAGATACGCAGTATTTT.

The V call is TRBV7-6, the J call TRBJ2-3; 7 bases are shared with TRBD2. J lost 1 base, V lost 1 base, and 2 bases had no gene match. Germline-derived CDR1 and CDR2 are SGHVS and FNYEAQ. The CDR3 has 15 amino acids. CDR3 DNA: TGTGCCAGCAGCTTAGGCGGGAGCCGCACAGATACGCAGTATTTT. Its translation: CASSLGGSRTDTQYF.

The chain couples TRBV10-3 to TRBJ2-7; D is unclear. V was shortened by 6 bases and J by 5 bases, with 11 bases between the two germline ends. This CDR3 has 12 amino acids. Germline loops: CDR1 ENHRY, CDR2 SYGVKD. Written as DNA, the CDR3 is TGTGCCATCAGCGGAGTGGGGAACGAGCAGTACTTC. Amino acid sequence: CAISGVGNEQYF.

The rearrangement uses TRBV6-5 and TRBJ2-5, with no clear D. The V end was cut by 7 bases, the J end by 1 base, with 10 bases between. Germline V lookup: CDR1 MNHEY, CDR2 SVGAGI. The CDR3 has 13 amino acids. CDR3 nucleotides: TGTGCCAGCACCCCGGAGCCCCAAGAGACCCAGTACTTC. Its protein product is CASTPEPQETQYF.

This clone was recorded only once. This chain connects TRBV29-1 to TRBJ2-4; TRBD1 might be the D (5 bases). The CDR3 has 14 amino acids. V lost 4 bases, J lost 1 base, and 11 bases lay in between. Germline values: CDR1 SQVTM, CDR2 ANQGSEA. CDR3: CSVVVAGAKNIQYF. CDR3 DNA sequence: TGCAGCGTTGTAGTAGCAGGGGCCAAAAACATTCAGTACTTC. Full variable domain (rest looked up from reference TRBV29-1 and TRBJ2-4): SAVISQKPSRDICQRGTSLTIQCQVDSQVTMMFWYRQQPGQSLTLIATANQGSEATYESGFVIDKFPISRPNLTFSTLTVSNMSPEDSSIYLCSVVVAGAKNIQYFGAGTRLSVL.

This clone has more than one count but fewer than ten. The genes are TRBV10-1 and TRBJ1-5; no clear D. V lost 3 bases and J 6 bases, leaving 6 bases between the germline ends. In germline, CDR1 is WNHNN, CDR2 SYGVQD (reference sequence). CDR3 length: 12 residues. In DNA, the CDR3 is TGCGCCAGCAGTGAAAAAGTTCAGCCCCAGCATTTT. This translates into CASSEKVQPQHF.

The chain has TRBV7-6 and TRBJ2-5; 10 bases are shared with TRBD2. V dropped 4 bases and J dropped 4; count of bases not matched to a gene: 9. Germline CDR1 SGHVS, CDR2 FNYEAQ. This CDR3 contains 16 residues. CDR3 bases: TGTGCCAGCAGCTCCAGGGGGCTAGCGGGAGTAGAGACCCAGTACTTC. Translating gives CASSSRGLAGVETQYF.

This clone was observed a handful of times. The rearrangement joins TRBV9 to TRBJ1-2, with D maybe TRBD1 (5 bases). Trimming shortened V by 3 bases and J by 6 bases, and 12 bases separated the two germline ends. Germline V lookup: CDR1 SGDLS, CDR2 YYNGEE. The length of the CDR3 is 13 residues. The CDR3 reads CASSEVQGDGYTF. CDR3 sequence (DNA): TGTGCCAGCAGCGAGGTTCAGGGCGATGGCTACACCTTC.

The chain recombines TRBV10-3 with TRBJ1-2, with D perhaps TRBD1 (5 bases). The germline V gene has CDR1 ENHRY and CDR2 SYGVKD. This CDR3 spans 12 amino acids. V lost 10 bases and J 7 bases, leaving 16 bases between the germline ends. The CDR3 coding sequence is TGTGCCACCAGGCCTGGGGCGGGTGGCTACACCTTC. Translation gives CATRPGAGGYTF.

The rearrangement uses TRBV7-6 and TRBJ2-7; the match to TRBD1 covers 7 bases. Germline-derived CDR1 and CDR2 are SGHVS and FNYEAQ. CDR3 length: 15 amino acids. V gave up 2 bases and J gave up 5 bases; unmatched junction bases: 9. The CDR3 region has the DNA TGTGCCAGCAGCTTATCCCAGGGGGAGAAGCACGAGCAGTACTTC. Translation: CASSLSQGEKHEQYF.

This chain connects TRBV13 to TRBJ2-7; 9 bases match TRBD1. The ends lost 5 bases at V and 4 bases at J; junction bases unmatched: 9. CDR1 is PRHDT, CDR2 FYEKMQ, per germline (reference sequence). This CDR3 has 15 amino acids. CDR3 nucleotides: TGTGCCAGCAGCACCTCCGGGACAGGGCTGTACGAGCAGTACTTC. This encodes CASSTSGTGLYEQYF.

The chain joins TRBV7-2 to TRBJ2-2; 13 bases align to TRBD2. The germline V gene has CDR1 SGHTA and CDR2 FQGNSA. This CDR3 region has 17 residues. J was trimmed by 1 base and V by 3 bases; bases with no gene match: 2. CDR3 nucleotide sequence: TGTGCCAGCAGCTTCGGACTAGCGGGAGTGAACACCGGGGAGCTGTTTTTT. Amino acids: CASSFGLAGVNTGELFF.

This clone was detected once. CDR3 nucleotide sequence: TGCGCCAGCAGTTTCGGGGGCGCCGGAGGAGACGAGCAGTACTTC. Its translation is CASSFGGAGGDEQYF. The rearrangement links TRBV10-2 to TRBJ2-7; D may be TRBD1 or TRBD2 (6 bases each). Germline V gives CDR1 WSHSY, CDR2 SAAADI. The germline V and J ends were trimmed by 5 bases and 5 bases, with 19 bases remaining between them. The CDR3 length is 15 residues.

The chain couples TRBV18 to TRBJ1-2, with TRBD1 as a possible D gene (5 bases). Germline CDR1 is KGHSH and CDR2 is LQKENI. The CDR3 runs to 15 residues. The germline V and J ends were trimmed by 2 bases and 5 bases, with 15 bases remaining between them. The CDR3 sequence is CASSPGTWVLYGYTF. The CDR3 DNA sequence: TGTGCCAGCTCACCAGGGACGTGGGTCTTGTATGGCTACACCTTC.

The rearrangement links TRBV6-5 to TRBJ1-2, with D hard to call. The germline gives CDR1 MNHEY, CDR2 SVGAGI. CDR3 length equals 14 residues. The V end lost 2 bases, the J end lost 5 bases, and 12 bases lay between the germline ends. The CDR3 spells CASSYGKGLYGYTF. The CDR3 bases are TGTGCCAGCAGTTACGGGAAAGGGCTATATGGCTACACCTTC.

The chain combines TRBV10-1 with TRBJ2-7; TRBD1 or TRBD2 may be the D gene (5 bases each). V lost 8 bases and J 4 bases, leaving 21 bases between the germline ends. Germline V CDR1 and CDR2: WNHNN, SYGVQD (reference sequence). The CDR3 contains 15 residues. The CDR3 loop is CASHLEGRLPYEQYF. CDR3 in DNA: TGCGCCAGCCACCTTGAGGGGAGACTACCTTACGAGCAGTACTTC.

The V and J genes are TRBV5-5 and TRBJ1-3, with D perhaps TRBD1 (5 bases). This CDR3 has 17 amino acids. V was trimmed by 0 bases and J by 0 bases, leaving 13 bases between them. From germline, CDR1 is SGHKS and CDR2 YYEKEE (reference sequence). In DNA form, the CDR3 reads TGTGCCAGCAGCTTGGGATCAGGGCCTAGCTCTGGAAACACCATATATTTT. Protein: CASSLGSGPSSGNTIYF. Variable domain in full (rest from reference TRBV5-5 and TRBJ1-3): DAGVTQSPTHLIKTRGQQVTLRCSPISGHKSVSWYQQVLGQGPQFIFQYYEKEERGRGNFPDRFSARQFPNYSSELNVNALLLGDSALYLCASSLGSGPSSGNTIYFGEGSWLTVV.

J is TRBJ2-5 and V is TRBV18, with TRBD1 as a possible D gene (6 bases). The V gene's germline CDR1 is KGHSH and CDR2 LQKENI. The CDR3 contains 16 residues. Trimming stripped 0 bases from V and 2 bases from J, with 13 bases between. CDR3 bases: TGTGCCAGCTCACCACCCAACGGACAGATTCAAGAGACCCAGTACTTC. It specifies CASSPPNGQIQETQYF.

This clone appeared a few times. The gene calls are TRBV27 and TRBJ2-2; no clear D gene. Trimming stripped 8 bases from V and 9 bases from J, with 16 bases between. This CDR3 is 13 amino acids long. The germline gives CDR1 MNHEY, CDR2 SMNVEV (reference sequence). The CDR3 sequence: CASGRWIQRELFF. The CDR3 nucleotides are TGTGCCAGCGGACGATGGATTCAGAGGGAGCTGTTTTTT.

V gene TRBV7-9 combines with J gene TRBJ2-5, with a weak D call TRBD2 (6 bases). Germline V gives CDR1 SEHNR, CDR2 FQNEAQ (reference sequence). The CDR3 totals 14 residues. Trimming stripped 4 bases from V and 2 bases from J, with 11 bases between. The CDR3 nucleotides are TGTGCCAGCAGCTCCCCGACTAGGCAAGAGACCCAGTACTTC. Its protein product is CASSSPTRQETQYF. Supplemented by reference TRBV7-9 and TRBJ2-5, the full variable domain reads DTGVSQNPRHKITKRGQNVTFRCDPISEHNRLYWYRQTLGQGPEFLTYFQNEAQLEKSRLLSDRFSAERPKGSFSTLEIQRTEQGDSAMYLCASSSPTRQETQYFGPGTRLLVL.

The V call is TRBV5-4, the J call TRBJ2-3; D perhaps matches TRBD1 (5 bases). Germline loops: CDR1 SGHNT, CDR2 YYREEE (reference sequence). V was trimmed by 2 bases and J by 2 bases, leaving 12 bases between them. This CDR3 contains 15 residues. The CDR3 loop is CASSFRQILTDTQYF. The DNA for the CDR3 is TGTGCCAGCAGCTTTCGACAGATACTCACAGATACGCAGTATTTT.